This T cell receptor (beta chain) was recorded in a study of cytomegalovirus exposure and HLA in healthy donors. About the study: Drawn from HLA-typed donors, about 85 million unique TCRs were held in an early data release. Study outcomes and limitations: Specificity for CMV antigens was confirmed in vitro for a few of the CMV-associated chains.

Comment on this clone: Its target is not known.

PCR was performed using 60 Vbeta and 13 Jbeta primers. The method was immunoSEQ multiplex PCR; TCRdb's version includes in-frame clones alone and lacks a portion of them. Among over 130,000 clones listed, almost 85% were seen once. Regarding donors, all were healthy bone marrow donors. This CDR3 is 16 amino acids long. The V end lost 0 bases, the J end lost 2 bases, and 10 bases lay between the germline ends. Germline loops: CDR1 WNHNN, CDR2 SYGVQD (reference sequence). Source material: PBMCs. This chain links TRBV10-1 with TRBJ2-2, with D maybe TRBD1 (5 bases). The sequence was collected from a man aged 25-45 years in good health and CMV-seropositive. In nucleotides, the CDR3 is TGCGCCAGCAGTGAGTCGGGCAGGGCTAACACCGGGGAGCTGTTTTTT. This gives the protein CASSESGRANTGELFF.